This passage covers 22 T cell receptor beta chains from one sample sequenced in a study of regulatory T cells in long-lasting Graves disease. Arm-PCR of CDR3 regions and iRepertoire HTBI primers were used to build TCR beta libraries. Each CDR3 protein is one row after TCRdb ran MiXCR on the multiplex PCR reads. The data contain hundreds of thousands of distinct CDR3 sequences, 16% of them singletons. Time point specified: newly diagnosed GD, antithyroid drugs for less than 3 months. Preparation of the TCR library used RNA extracted from PBMCs. The same sample was also used in a study of T cells in Graves' hyperthyroidism and ophthalmopathy.

The specimen comprised peripheral blood mononuclear cells (PBMCs), sampled at new diagnosis, from a patient treated with antithyroid drugs. The receptors stem from a woman between 25 and 40 years old with Graves disease.

The table lists this clonotype with many counts. The V call is TRBV7-8, the J call TRBJ2-5; tentatively, D is TRBD2 (6 bases). V lost 1 base, J lost 5 bases, and 11 bases lay in between. Germline CDR1 SGHVS, CDR2 FQNEAQ. The CDR3 is made up of 14 amino acids. CDR3 sequence reads: CASSLVGRRETQYF. CDR3 sequence (DNA): TGTGCCAGCAGCTTAGTTGGGAGGAGGGAGACCCAGTACTTC.

This clonotype appeared many times. The chain employs TRBV5-1 and TRBJ1-1, with D unresolved. Germline assignment: CDR1 SGHRS and CDR2 YFSETQ. V was cut by 4 bases and J by 4 bases, with 11 bases left in between. This CDR3 comprises 13 residues. CDR3 protein: CASSPMWGTEAFF. The CDR3 nucleotides are TGCGCCAGCAGCCCCATGTGGGGCACTGAAGCTTTCTTT.

This clonotype showed up many times. The rearrangement joins TRBV9 to TRBJ1-2, with TRBD1 matching over 7 bases. The CDR3 covers 14 residues. The V and J ends lost 0 bases and 2 bases, in that order; junction bases with no gene match: 1. Germline lookup yields CDR1 SGDLS and CDR2 YYNGEE. CDR3 sequence: CASSVAGQNYGYTF. The CDR3 DNA follows: TGTGCCAGCAGCGTAGCGGGACAGAACTATGGCTACACCTTC.

This clonotype was observed a handful of times. The chain employs TRBV28 and TRBJ2-3, with D perhaps assigned TRBD1 or TRBD2 (5 bases each). Trimming shortened V by 4 bases and J by 7 bases, and 15 bases separated the two germline ends. CDR1 MDHEN and CDR2 SYDVKM come from the germline V gene. The CDR3 consists of 14 residues. The chain's CDR3 is CASSYAGTGNTQYF. CDR3 sequence (DNA): TGTGCCAGCAGTTACGCCGGGACGGGGAATACGCAGTATTTT. Drawing the rest from reference TRBV28 and TRBJ2-3, the complete variable domain is DVKVTQSSRYLVKRTGEKVFLECVQDMDHENMFWYRQDPGLGLRLIYFSYDVKMKEKGDIPEGYSVSREKKERFSLILESASTNQTSMYLCASSYAGTGNTQYFGPGTRLTVL.

This clonotype was recorded a few times. Sequence at one end of the junction differs from germline and may be a read error. This chain connects TRBV5-1 to TRBJ2-1, with TRBD2 matching over 9 bases. Germline V CDR1 and CDR2: SGHRS, YFSETQ. The CDR3 extends over 18 amino acids. The CDR3 loop is CASSAGGLAGTARGEQFF. The DNA of the CDR3 is TGTGCCAGCAGCGCGGGGGGGCTAGCGGGAACCGCGAGGGGTGAGCAGTTCTTC.

In this sample, this clonotype turned up many times. The rearrangement links TRBV6-2 or TRBV6-3 to TRBJ2-1, with TRBD2 matching 7 bases. CDR3 size: 15 residues. Per germline, CDR1 MNHEY and CDR2 SVGEGT. V shed 11 bases, J shed 0 bases, and the junction held 10 bases outside the gene matches. CDR3 protein: CAGRLAKSSYNEQFF. The CDR3 DNA is TGTGCCGGCCGACTAGCCAAGAGCTCCTACAATGAGCAGTTCTTC.

This clonotype was observed a handful of times. This is likely a read error, given that the CDR3 carries no conserved phenylalanine or tryptophan at its end. The rearrangement links TRBV28 to TRBJ2-1; 9 nucleotides match TRBD2. The CDR3 is 15 amino acids. Trimming removed 4 bases from V and 6 bases from J; junction bases left unmatched: 7. Germline CDR1 and CDR2: MDHEN and SYDVKM. CDR3: CASSSPPGLANEQFL. The CDR3 coding sequence is TGTGCCAGCAGTTCCCCCCCGGGACTAGCCAATGAGCAGTTCCTC.

This clonotype has at least ten counts. V usage is TRBV27 and J usage is TRBJ2-5, with D possibly matching TRBD1 (5 bases). The CDR3 runs to 13 residues. Germline loops: CDR1 MNHEY, CDR2 SMNVEV (reference sequence). Trimming removed 5 bases from V and 4 bases from J, with 11 bases in between. The CDR3 spells CASSPRTPETQYF. The CDR3, as DNA: TGTGCCAGCAGTCCCCGGACACCAGAGACCCAGTACTTC.

This sequence joins TRBV6-1 and TRBJ1-5, with D unresolved. Germline-derived CDR1 and CDR2 are MNHNS and SASEGT. This CDR3 comprises 15 residues. In DNA form, the CDR3 reads TGTGCTTCCCGGGCTCTCTTAGGGTCCAATCAGCCCCAGCATTTT. Encoded protein: CASRALLGSNQPQHF.

Ten or more counts support this clonotype. The chain recombines TRBV30 with TRBJ1-5, with TRBD1 as a possible D gene (5 bases). The length of the CDR3 is 14 residues. Germline V gives CDR1 GTSNPN, CDR2 SVGIG (reference sequence). V was clipped by 3 bases and J by 4 bases, with 13 bases between them. The CDR3 protein is CAWSVGQVNQPQHF. CDR3 DNA sequence: TGTGCCTGGAGCGTTGGACAAGTAAATCAGCCCCAGCATTTT. The full variable domain, with the rest looked up from reference TRBV30 and TRBJ1-5, is SQTIHQWPATLVQPVGSPLSLECTVEGTSNPNLYWYRQAAGRGLQLLFYSVGIGQISSEVPQNLSASRPQDRQFILSSKKLLLSDSGFYLCAWSVGQVNQPQHFGDGTRLSIL.

This clonotype was counted a few times. This chain uses TRBV15 with TRBJ1-2; TRBD1 aligns across 7 bases. The CDR3 has 16 amino acids. Germline V gene data show CDR1 as LNHNV and CDR2 as YYDKDF (reference sequence). V was clipped by 0 bases and J by 7 bases; unmatched bases: 11. CDR3 DNA sequence: TGTGCCACCAGCAGAGATCTCCCGACAGGGACGGGTGGCTACACCTTC. The encoded protein is CATSRDLPTGTGGYTF.

This clonotype was found a few times. The V call is TRBV14, the J call TRBJ2-7; D is possibly TRBD1 or TRBD2 (5 bases each). V lost 5 bases and J lost 3, with 11 bases in between. Germline V gene data show CDR1 as SGHDN and CDR2 as FVKESK. This CDR3 has 13 residues. The CDR3 reads CASSEGNLYEQYF. In nucleotides, the CDR3 is TGTGCCAGCAGCGAGGGGAACCTCTACGAGCAGTACTTC.

Many counts were recorded for this clonotype. The gene calls are TRBV9 and TRBJ1-1; D call uncertain. The CDR3 runs 14 residues. Germline CDR1 reads SGDLS; CDR2 reads YYNGEE. V lost 0 bases to trimming and J lost 4 bases, with 10 bases between them. The CDR3: CASSVAGGSTEAFF. The CDR3 DNA follows: TGTGCCAGCAGCGTAGCCGGAGGGTCCACTGAAGCTTTCTTT.

This clonotype was counted at least ten times. The genes are TRBV7-2 and TRBJ2-3; TRBD1 agrees at 9 bases. Germline V CDR1 and CDR2: SGHTA, FQGNSA. J lost 0 bases, V lost 5 bases, and 6 bases had no gene match. The CDR3 extends over 16 amino acids. DNA for the CDR3: TGTGCCAGCAGCCCCGGGACAGGGCAGAGCACAGATACGCAGTATTTT. Translation gives CASSPGTGQSTDTQYF. The variable domain in full, with the rest retrieved from reference TRBV7-2 and TRBJ2-3, is GAGVSQSPSNKVTEKGKDVELRCDPISGHTALYWYRQSLGQGLEFLIYFQGNSAPDKSGLPSDRFSAERTGGSVSTLTIQRTQQEDSAVYLCASSPGTGQSTDTQYFGPGTRLTVL.

J is TRBJ1-5 and V is TRBV6-9; weak D call: TRBD1 (6 bases). Germline lookup yields CDR1 MNHGY and CDR2 SVAAGI. Trimming shortened V by 2 bases and J by 4 bases, and 12 bases separated the two germline ends. The CDR3 covers 15 residues. The CDR3 protein is CASSYQLGGNQPQHF. The CDR3 DNA reads as TGTGCCAGCAGTTATCAGCTAGGGGGTAATCAGCCCCAGCATTTT.

This clonotype was seen many times. The rearrangement uses TRBV10-3 and TRBJ2-7; 8 bases are shared with TRBD2. V trimming: 3 bases; J trimming: 3 bases; junction bases outside the gene matches: 7. CDR1 and CDR2 (germline): ENHRY, SYGVKD. The CDR3 is 15 residues long. Here the CDR3 reads CAISDSLAGNYEQYF. The CDR3 DNA is TGTGCCATCAGTGATTCCCTAGCGGGCAACTACGAGCAGTACTTC.

This clonotype was counted many times. The chain's CDR3 is CASSSLARLAEYNEQFF. CDR3 bases: TGTGCCAGCAGTTCTTTAGCCCGACTAGCGGAGTACAATGAGCAGTTCTTC. This sequence joins TRBV6-5 and TRBJ2-1, with 9 positions matching TRBD2. With V trimmed by 4 bases and J by 4 bases, 11 bases remained unmatched. Germline values: CDR1 MNHEY, CDR2 SVGAGI. The CDR3 loop spans 17 amino acids.

This clonotype has a count of ten or more. V gene TRBV7-2 combines with J gene TRBJ2-7; D gene unclear. Germline CDR1 and CDR2: SGHTA and FQGNSA. The CDR3 is made up of 14 amino acids. The germline V and J ends were trimmed by 5 bases and 0 bases, with 11 bases remaining between them. The CDR3 DNA reads as TGTGCCAGCAGCACTCGGAGAACCTCCTACGAGCAGTACTTC. Translating it yields CASSTRRTSYEQYF.

To note about this clonotype: A far larger clone is only one base removed, so a read error is likely. J is TRBJ2-3 and V is TRBV5-1; D gene ambiguous. Germline V CDR1 and CDR2: SGHRS, YFSETQ. The CDR3 runs to 13 residues. The CDR3 region is CASSLRWNTETFF. CDR3 sequence (DNA): TGCGCCAGCAGCCTTCGATGGAACACTGAAACTTTCTTT.

This rearrangement joins TRBV11-2 to TRBJ2-3; 7 nucleotides line up with TRBD1. Germline assignment: CDR1 SGHAT and CDR2 FQNNGV. J lost 5 bases, V lost 3 bases, and 8 bases had no gene match. CDR3 length: 15 residues. CDR3: CASSLPGTGEDTQYF. CDR3 DNA: TGTGCCAGCAGCTTGCCTGGTACAGGGGAAGATACGCAGTATTTT.

CDR3 nucleotides: TGCAGCGCCGGGACTTCCTTCGATGAGCAGTTCTTC. The encoded protein is CSAGTSFDEQFF. V is TRBV29-1 and J is TRBJ2-1; perhaps TRBD2 as D (6 bases). CDR3 size: 12 residues. CDR1 is SQVTM and CDR2 is ANQGSEA in the germline V gene. The V gene lost 7 bases and the J gene lost 8 bases, with 15 bases spanning the gap.

The chain combines TRBV27 with TRBJ1-2, with TRBD1 matching 7 bases. Germline lookup yields CDR1 MNHEY and CDR2 SMNVEV (reference sequence). The CDR3 length is 12 residues. The CDR3 DNA reads as TGTGCTACGAGGGACAGTAACTATGGCTACACCTTC. Its translation is CATRDSNYGYTF.